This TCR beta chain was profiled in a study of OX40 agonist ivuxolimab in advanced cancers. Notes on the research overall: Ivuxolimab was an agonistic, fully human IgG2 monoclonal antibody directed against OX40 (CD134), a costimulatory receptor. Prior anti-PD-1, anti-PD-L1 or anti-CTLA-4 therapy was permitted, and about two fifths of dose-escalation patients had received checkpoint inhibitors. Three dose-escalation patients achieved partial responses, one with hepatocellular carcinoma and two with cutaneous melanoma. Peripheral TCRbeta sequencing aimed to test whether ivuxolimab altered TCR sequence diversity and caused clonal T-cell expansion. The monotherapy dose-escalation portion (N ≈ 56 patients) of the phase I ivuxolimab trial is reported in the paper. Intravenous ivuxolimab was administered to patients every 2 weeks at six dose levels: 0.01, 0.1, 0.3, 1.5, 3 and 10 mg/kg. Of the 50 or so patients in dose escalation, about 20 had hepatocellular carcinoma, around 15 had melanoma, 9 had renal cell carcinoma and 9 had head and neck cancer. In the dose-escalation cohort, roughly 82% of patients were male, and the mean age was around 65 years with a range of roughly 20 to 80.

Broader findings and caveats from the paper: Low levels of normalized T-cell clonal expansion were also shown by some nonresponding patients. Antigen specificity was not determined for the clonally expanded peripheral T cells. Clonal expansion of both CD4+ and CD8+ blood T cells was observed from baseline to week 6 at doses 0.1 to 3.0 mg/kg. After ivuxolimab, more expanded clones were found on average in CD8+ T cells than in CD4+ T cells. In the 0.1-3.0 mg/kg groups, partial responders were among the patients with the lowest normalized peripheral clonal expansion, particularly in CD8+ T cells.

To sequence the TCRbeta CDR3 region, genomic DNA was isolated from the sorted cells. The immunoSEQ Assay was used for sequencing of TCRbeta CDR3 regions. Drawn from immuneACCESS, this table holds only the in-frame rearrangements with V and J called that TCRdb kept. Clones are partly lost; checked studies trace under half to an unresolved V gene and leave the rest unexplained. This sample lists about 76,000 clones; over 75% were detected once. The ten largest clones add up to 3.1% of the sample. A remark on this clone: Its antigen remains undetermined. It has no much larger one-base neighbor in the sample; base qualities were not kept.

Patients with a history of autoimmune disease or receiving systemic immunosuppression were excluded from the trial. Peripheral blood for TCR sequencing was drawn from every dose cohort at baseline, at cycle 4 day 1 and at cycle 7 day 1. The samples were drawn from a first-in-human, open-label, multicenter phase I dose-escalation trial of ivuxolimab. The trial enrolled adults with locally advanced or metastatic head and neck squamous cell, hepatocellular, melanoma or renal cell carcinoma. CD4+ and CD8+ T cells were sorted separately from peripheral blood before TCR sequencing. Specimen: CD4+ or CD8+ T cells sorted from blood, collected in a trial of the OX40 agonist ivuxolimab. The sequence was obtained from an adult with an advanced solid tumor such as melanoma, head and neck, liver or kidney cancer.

The bases read TGTGCCAGTAGGCCTCGGGACGCGGCATATCAGCCCCAGCATTTT. This codes for CASRPRDAAYQPQHF. The sequence links TRBV19 to TRBJ1-5, with TRBD1 perhaps the D gene, on 5 matching bases. Spanning cysteine to phenylalanine, the CDR3 consists of 15 amino acids. The read is trimmed to its CDR3 DNA, 45 bases read in frame from base 1. Sequences LNHDA (CDR1) and SQIVND (CDR2) are obtained from the germline V gene (reference sequence). V is shortened by 6 bases, J by 5 bases, and the region joining them spans 17 bases. With the portions outside the CDR3 filled from the reference TRBV19 and TRBJ1-5 genes, the complete variable region becomes DGGITQSPKYLFRKEGQNVTLSCEQNLNHDAMYWYRQDPGQGLRLIYYSQIVNDFQKGDIAEGYSVSREKKESFPLTVTSAQKNPTAFYLCASRPRDAAYQPQHFGDGTRLSIL.